The present entry profiles one TCR beta chain with its context. The antigen is not known. This table comes from immunoSEQ multiplex PCR, and its TCRdb copy is limited to in-frame clones, with some not included. The sample yields 150,000 to 200,000 clones, around 92% seen once. The data originate from a study of cytomegalovirus exposure and HLA in healthy donors. Study-level background: The use of the same platform for the 100 to 150 validation repertoires and the 650 to 850 first-cohort repertoires was reported by a later analysis.

Whole-study results and caveats: The majority of TCR sequences were rare, yet some public TCRs appeared in many donors. Among TCR beta chains, those listed as cytomegalovirus-associated numbered around 180.

The donors were part of the approximately 120-subject validation cohort, which stood apart from the roughly 640-subject first cohort. The germline V gene has CDR1 MGHRA and CDR2 YSYEKL. The V and J ends lost 3 bases and 3 bases respectively, with 12 bases between them. CDR3 length: 15 amino acids. The chain has TRBV4-1 and TRBJ2-1; D perhaps matches TRBD2 (6 bases). This receptor was identified in a man younger than 30 in good health and CMV-seropositive. Sequencing was carried out using PBMCs. CDR3 nucleotide sequence: TGCGCCAGCAGCCACCGGGACTTAGGCTACAATGAGCAGTTCTTC. The encoded protein is CASSHRDLGYNEQFF.